Following are 3 T cell receptor beta chains from one sample sequenced in a study of human T cells and chemical hapten exposure. TCRdb reanalysed the RACE reads using MiXCR and keeps one entry per CDR3 protein. The table shows about 130,000 distinct CDR3 sequences, with approximately 8.3% occurring only once. The time point here: healthy volunteer bleed at 2 weeks. Blood, whole and unfractionated, served as the source for total RNA extraction. Sequencing was done on a sample of whole blood. These receptors originate from a male donor in good health. Some clones in this sample may be carry-over from other donors' samples.

The chain uses TRBV29-1 and TRBJ1-5; perhaps TRBD1 as D (6 bases). The V gene's germline CDR1 is SQVTM and CDR2 ANQGSEA. Trimming removed 8 bases at V and 6 bases at J, with 20 bases between. The CDR3 consists of 14 residues. CDR3 amino acids: CSPGLGGVGQPQHF. CDR3 bases: TGCAGCCCGGGGCTCGGGGGCGTCGGTCAGCCCCAGCATTTT.

This clonotype was observed at least ten times. This chain joins TRBV4-2 and TRBJ2-7, with 12 nucleotides matching TRBD2. This CDR3 has 18 residues. Germline V CDR1 and CDR2: LGHNA, YNFKEQ. The J segment lost 5 bases and the V segment lost 0 bases, leaving 11 bases of the junction unmatched. This CDR3 is CASSQDGPGTSGSHEQYF. The DNA for the CDR3 is TGTGCCAGCAGCCAAGATGGACCCGGGACTAGCGGGTCCCACGAGCAGTACTTC.

This clonotype turned up a few times. The chain couples TRBV10-3 to TRBJ2-7, with TRBD2 identical over 7 bases. J lost 3 bases, V lost 3 bases, and 11 bases had no gene match. Germline CDR1 is ENHRY and CDR2 is SYGVKD. The length of the CDR3 is 16 residues. The CDR3 DNA is TGTGCCATCAGTGAACACAGCGGGGCAGGAGACTACGAGCAGTACTTC. Its translation is CAISEHSGAGDYEQYF.